The 24 T cell receptor beta chains listed next were all sequenced from one sample in a study of blood T cell repertoires in COVID-19. Profiled with immunoSEQ multiplex PCR; TCRdb holds only in-frame clones, not every one. This table has 160,000 or so clones, 75% to 90% appearing once. The sample was peripheral blood. The source is a middle-aged woman with acute or convalescent COVID-19.

The CDR3: CARRWDSYTDTQYF. In DNA form, the CDR3 reads TGTGCCAGGCGTTGGGACAGCTACACAGATACGCAGTATTTT. The chain has TRBV2 and TRBJ2-3, with 7 bases lining up with TRBD1. The J segment lost 2 bases and the V segment lost 9 bases, leaving 8 bases of the junction unmatched. The length of the CDR3 is 14 residues. In germline, CDR1 is SNHLY, CDR2 FYNNEI.

This chain uses TRBV9 with TRBJ2-1; 7 bases agree with TRBD1. V was clipped by 3 bases and J by 5 bases; unmatched bases: 11. CDR3 length: 16 amino acids. CDR1 is SGDLS and CDR2 is YYNGEE in the germline V gene. The CDR3, as DNA: TGTGCCAGCAGCGCGGGGCCGGGACAGAGCAACAATGAGCAGTTCTTC. It codes for CASSAGPGQSNNEQFF.

The genes are TRBV6-2 or TRBV6-3 and TRBJ2-7; maybe TRBD2 (6 bases). The CDR3 is 16 amino acids. Germline lookup yields CDR1 MNHEY and CDR2 SVGEGT. V was shortened by 2 bases and J by 0 bases, with 14 bases between the two germline ends. The CDR3 DNA reads TGTGCCAGCAGTTACGTTGCGGGAACTTTCTCCTACGAGCAGTACTTC. Translated: CASSYVAGTFSYEQYF.

The sample holds a few counts of this clone. Its ends do not fully match the called genes, so a read error is possible. The chain combines TRBV6-1 with TRBJ2-2; 8 bases line up with TRBD1. CDR3 size: 15 residues. Per germline, CDR1 MNHNS and CDR2 SASEGT. CDR3 sequence reads: CASSEDRGGTGELFF. The CDR3 DNA is TGTGCCAGCAGCGAAGACAGGGGTGGCACCGGGGAGCTGTTTTTT.

V and J are TRBV7-9 and TRBJ2-4, with a tentative D call TRBD2 (5 bases). Germline V lookup: CDR1 SEHNR, CDR2 FQNEAQ (reference sequence). The CDR3 spans 14 residues. V was cut by 1 base and J by 7 bases, with 11 bases left in between. This chain's CDR3 is CASSLGAASNIQYF. The CDR3 DNA is TGTGCCAGCAGCTTAGGAGCGGCCTCGAACATTCAGTACTTC.

This chain links TRBV30 with TRBJ2-7; D is possibly TRBD2 (5 bases). The germline CDR1 and CDR2 sequences are GTSNPN and SVGIG (reference sequence). The germline V and J ends were trimmed by 4 bases and 1 base, with 14 bases remaining between them. The CDR3 has 14 amino acids. CDR3 sequence reads: CAWTPWGESYEQYF. In DNA, the CDR3 is TGTGCCTGGACTCCGTGGGGAGAATCCTACGAGCAGTACTTC.

The chain employs TRBV5-1 and TRBJ1-2; TRBD1 matches at 8 bases. The trim removed 4 bases at V and 4 bases at J, leaving 21 bases unmatched. CDR3 length equals 19 residues. Germline V gene lookup returns CDR1 SGHRS and CDR2 YFSETQ. CDR3 in amino acids: CASSLRGRDRYFTGYGYTF. The DNA for the CDR3 is TGCGCCAGCAGCCTAAGGGGCCGGGACAGGTATTTTACCGGCTATGGCTACACCTTC.

The V call is TRBV5-1, the J call TRBJ2-5; TRBD1 matches at 10 bases. This CDR3 is built from 15 residues. Unmatched junction bases numbered 6, after V lost 5 bases and J lost 2 bases. Per germline, CDR1 SGHRS and CDR2 YFSETQ. The CDR3 DNA sequence: TGCGCCAGCAGGGCCGGGACAGGGGTACAAGAGACCCAGTACTTC. Protein sequence: CASRAGTGVQETQYF.

This chain's CDR3 is CATETGNEQFF. The CDR3 DNA reads TGTGCCACAGAGACAGGGAATGAGCAGTTCTTC. J is TRBJ2-1 and V is TRBV24-1, with 7 positions matching TRBD1. The V gene end was trimmed by 10 bases and the J gene end by 7 bases; junction bases not matched to a gene: 3. The CDR3 covers 11 residues. Germline assignment: CDR1 KGHDR and CDR2 SFDVKD.

The genes are TRBV5-4 and TRBJ2-7; 11 bases map to TRBD2. Per the germline V gene, CDR1 is SGHNT and CDR2 is YYREEE (reference sequence). The CDR3 is 15 amino acids. J lost 4 bases, V lost 1 base, and 4 bases had no gene match. In nucleotides, the CDR3 is TGTGCCAGCAGCTTGCGGGCTAGCGGGGGGTACGAGCAGTACTTC. It yields the protein CASSLRASGGYEQYF. Filled out from reference TRBV5-4 and TRBJ2-7, the complete variable domain reads ETGVTQSPTHLIKTRGQQVTLRCSSQSGHNTVSWYQQALGQGPQFIFQYYREEENGRGNFPPRFSGLQFPNYSSELNVNALELDDSALYLCASSLRASGGYEQYFGPGTRLTVT.

This clone was counted once. J is TRBJ2-3 and V is TRBV5-1; D is undetermined. CDR1 SGHRS and CDR2 YFSETQ come from the germline V gene. Between the trimmed V and J ends, which lost 0 bases and 1 base, there was a span of 9 bases. The CDR3 is made up of 15 amino acids. The CDR3 sequence: CASSLAGLRTDTQYF. The CDR3 DNA is TGCGCCAGCAGCTTGGCGGGTCTTCGCACAGATACGCAGTATTTT. Supplemented by reference TRBV5-1 and TRBJ2-3, the full variable domain reads KAGVTQTPRYLIKTRGQQVTLSCSPISGHRSVSWYQQTPGQGLQFLFEYFSETQRNKGNFPGRFSGRQFSNSRSEMNVSTLELGDSALYLCASSLAGLRTDTQYFGPGTRLTVL.

V and J are TRBV29-1 and TRBJ2-3; D unclear. The CDR3 covers 17 residues. Looked up from germline, CDR1 is SQVTM and CDR2 is ANQGSEA. The V and J ends lost 1 base and 1 base respectively, with 18 bases between them. CDR3 loop: CSVEAVPSSQGTDTQYF. CDR3 DNA sequence: TGCAGCGTTGAAGCAGTCCCATCATCCCAAGGCACAGATACGCAGTATTTT.

The V and J genes are TRBV5-1 and TRBJ2-2, with TRBD2 matching over 8 bases. Germline CDR1 reads SGHRS; CDR2 reads YFSETQ. The V and J ends lost 0 bases and 5 bases, in that order; junction bases with no gene match: 3. The CDR3 loop spans 15 amino acids. CDR3 in amino acids: CASSLGPGGTGELFF. DNA of the CDR3: TGCGCCAGCAGCTTGGGTCCGGGAGGGACCGGGGAGCTGTTTTTT.

This chain joins TRBV20-1 and TRBJ2-7; no firm D call. Germline loops: CDR1 DFQATT, CDR2 SNEGSKA (reference sequence). The CDR3 runs 11 residues. V dropped 6 bases and J dropped 5 bases, with 11 bases sitting between them. The CDR3 region is CSAKSTDEQYF. The CDR3 coding sequence is TGCAGTGCGAAAAGCACAGACGAGCAGTACTTC.

This chain joins TRBV30 and TRBJ2-1; D is uncertain. There are 12 residues in the CDR3. Germline loops: CDR1 GTSNPN, CDR2 SVGIG (reference sequence). The V and J ends lost 0 bases and 4 bases respectively, with 4 bases between them. The CDR3 is CAWSVEYNEQFF. CDR3 nucleotide sequence: TGTGCCTGGAGTGTAGAGTACAATGAGCAGTTCTTC.

This clone occurred once. This chain links TRBV9 with TRBJ2-7; 8 bases are shared with TRBD1. With 3 bases clipped from V and 3 bases from J, the junction kept 5 bases outside the gene matches. The CDR3 runs 14 residues. Germline assignment: CDR1 SGDLS and CDR2 YYNGEE. The CDR3 nucleotides read TGTGCCAGCAGCGCGACAGGGGAAATCTACGAGCAGTACTTC. Protein sequence: CASSATGEIYEQYF.

This clone turned up a few times. The rearrangement links TRBV25-1 to TRBJ1-6; D is perhaps TRBD1 (5 bases). V gave up 6 bases and J gave up 9 bases, with 9 bases separating them. Germline CDR1 and CDR2: MGHDK and SYGVNS. The CDR3 contains 12 residues. As DNA, the CDR3 is TGTGCCAGCAGAGCCACAGGTTCACCCCTCCACTTT. Translating gives CASRATGSPLHF.

The J gene is TRBJ1-2, the V gene TRBV29-1, with a weak D call TRBD1 (5 bases). The CDR3 contains 15 residues. Germline V gene data show CDR1 as SQVTM and CDR2 as ANQGSEA. The ends were cut back, 4 bases at V and 2 bases at J, with 17 bases in the middle. The CDR3 nucleotides are TGCAGCGTTGTGGGGGGGGGATACATAAACTATGGCTACACCTTC. Its translation: CSVVGGGYINYGYTF.

The genes are TRBV27 and TRBJ2-2; 9 positions agree with TRBD2. Per the germline V gene, CDR1 is MNHEY and CDR2 is SMNVEV (reference sequence). The CDR3 length is 16 residues. Trimming removed 3 bases from V and 1 base from J; junction bases left unmatched: 3. The CDR3 region has the DNA TGTGCCAGCAGTTTCCAGACTAGCGGGAACACCGGGGAGCTGTTTTTT. Protein: CASSFQTSGNTGELFF.

A single count supports this clone. This chain links TRBV15 with TRBJ1-2; 9 nucleotides align to TRBD1. The germline gives CDR1 LNHNV, CDR2 YYDKDF (reference sequence). The CDR3 loop spans 17 amino acids. Unmatched junction bases numbered 7, after V lost 0 bases and J lost 2 bases. The CDR3 region has the DNA TGTGCCACCAGCAGAGATCTTATAGACAGGGGGAACTATGGCTACACCTTC. It translates to CATSRDLIDRGNYGYTF.

The chain carries TRBV12-3 or TRBV12-4 and TRBJ2-1; possible D gene TRBD2, 6 bases. This CDR3 region has 12 residues. V was pared by 2 bases and J by 10 bases, with 9 bases between. CDR3 nucleotide sequence: TGTGCCAGCAGTTTACCGGGGAGGGAGCAGTTCTTC. It is translated as CASSLPGREQFF.

The chain is built from TRBV7-6 and TRBJ2-7, with 9 bases that match TRBD1. The CDR3 totals 16 residues. Germline assignment: CDR1 SGHVS and CDR2 FNYEAQ. The junction had 10 bases not matched to a gene; V was cut back by 5 bases and J by 2 bases. The CDR3: CASSITGTGTTYEQYF. The CDR3 DNA is TGTGCCAGCAGCATAACCGGGACAGGGACAACCTACGAGCAGTACTTC.

The chain is built from TRBV28 and TRBJ2-7; maybe TRBD1 (5 bases). Per germline, CDR1 MDHEN and CDR2 SYDVKM. The V end was cut by 7 bases, the J end by 1 base, with 17 bases between. The CDR3 is made up of 15 amino acids. DNA of the CDR3: TGTGCCAGCATTCGATCAGGGAAGGGGTCCTACGAGCAGTACTTC. It is translated as CASIRSGKGSYEQYF.

CDR3 region: CAWSVFEPGDNSPLHF. In DNA, the CDR3 is TGTGCCTGGAGTGTTTTCGAGCCCGGGGATAATTCACCCCTCCACTTT. The rearrangement joins TRBV30 to TRBJ1-6; D gene ambiguous. This CDR3 contains 16 residues. V lost 0 bases and J lost 5, with 14 bases in between. The V gene's germline CDR1 is GTSNPN and CDR2 SVGIG (reference sequence). The whole variable domain, filled in from reference TRBV30 and TRBJ1-6, reads SQTIHQWPATLVQPVGSPLSLECTVEGTSNPNLYWYRQAAGRGLQLLFYSVGIGQISSEVPQNLSASRPQDRQFILSSKKLLLSDSGFYLCAWSVFEPGDNSPLHFGNGTRLTVT.